A single sample is the source of the 30 T cell receptor beta chains below, sequenced in a study of blood T cell repertoires in COVID-19. The assay was immunoSEQ multiplex PCR, and TCRdb's table has in-frame clones only and misses some. This table has some 350,000 clones, approximately 86% appearing once. The sequenced material came from peripheral blood. The receptors here all came from a human donor in a cohort sampled during active COVID-19.

The J gene is TRBJ1-1, the V gene TRBV19; 7 nucleotides agree with TRBD1. V trimming: 8 bases; J trimming: 4 bases; junction bases outside the gene matches: 25. CDR3 length: 19 amino acids. The germline CDR1 and CDR2 sequences are LNHDA and SQIVND (reference sequence). The CDR3 is CASRALTRPRQGKGTEAFF. In DNA, the CDR3 is TGTGCCAGTCGCGCCCTAACGCGGCCCAGACAGGGAAAGGGCACTGAAGCTTTCTTT.

The CDR3 is CASSLVARGGDTQYF. The CDR3, as DNA: TGTGCCAGCAGCTTAGTTGCTAGAGGCGGGGATACGCAGTATTTT. V usage is TRBV7-9 and J usage is TRBJ2-3; TRBD2 is a possible D gene (5 bases). Germline CDR1 SEHNR, CDR2 FQNEAQ (reference sequence). The CDR3 extends over 15 amino acids. V dropped 1 base and J dropped 6 bases, with 14 bases sitting between them.

The chain uses TRBV5-1 and TRBJ1-1; D is ambiguous. CDR1 and CDR2 from the germline V gene are SGHRS and YFSETQ. The CDR3 spans 16 residues. V dropped 4 bases and J dropped 2 bases, with 18 bases sitting between them. CDR3 bases: TGCGCCAGCAGCCCCCAACCCCAGGCCCCTAACACTGAAGCTTTCTTT. It translates to CASSPQPQAPNTEAFF.

This clone was seen a single time. The rearrangement joins TRBV19 to TRBJ1-1, with 7 bases matching TRBD1. This CDR3 contains 12 residues. Per germline, CDR1 LNHDA and CDR2 SQIVND (reference sequence). V shed 5 bases and J 4 bases; nucleotides not matched to a gene: 1. The CDR3: CASSQGGTEAFF. The DNA for the CDR3 is TGTGCCAGTAGTCAGGGGGGCACTGAAGCTTTCTTT.

The rearrangement joins TRBV2 to TRBJ1-5; D is unresolved. The CDR3 totals 16 residues. Germline V gives CDR1 SNHLY, CDR2 FYNNEI. Trimming removed 5 bases from V and 0 bases from J, with 14 bases in between. CDR3 protein: CASSLTGISSNQPQHF. In nucleotides, the CDR3 is TGTGCCAGCAGTCTGACCGGGATTTCTAGCAATCAGCCCCAGCATTTT. Based on the CDR3 plus reference TRBV2 and TRBJ1-5, the full variable domain is EPEVTQTPSHQVTQMGQEVILRCVPISNHLYFYWYRQILGQKVEFLVSFYNNEISEKSEIFDDQFSVERPDGSNFTLKIRSTKLEDSAMYFCASSLTGISSNQPQHFGDGTRLSIL.

The rearrangement uses TRBV7-9 and TRBJ2-1; 9 nucleotides agree with TRBD2. The germline CDR1 and CDR2 sequences are SEHNR and FQNEAQ (reference sequence). After removal of 1 base from V and 10 bases from J, the junction contained 8 bases not matched to a gene. The CDR3 has 15 residues. The CDR3 sequence is CASSLVKLAGLEQFF. In nucleotides, the CDR3 is TGTGCCAGCAGCTTAGTCAAGCTAGCGGGGCTCGAGCAGTTCTTC.

V gene TRBV27 combines with J gene TRBJ1-3; TRBD1 agrees at 7 bases. There are 16 residues in the CDR3. Germline CDR1 and CDR2: MNHEY and SMNVEV (reference sequence). J was trimmed by 4 bases and V by 3 bases; bases with no gene match: 9. For the CDR3, the DNA is TGTGCCAGCAGTTTTAAGGGGGCGAGGATGGGAAACACCATATATTTT. This sequence encodes CASSFKGARMGNTIYF.

This clone has a handful of counts. J is TRBJ1-2 and V is TRBV7-2; 7 bases are shared with TRBD1. This CDR3 contains 14 residues. The V and J ends lost 5 bases and 3 bases, in that order; junction bases with no gene match: 6. Germline-derived CDR1 and CDR2 are SGHTA and FQGNSA. CDR3 coding DNA: TGTGCCAGCAGCGGATACAGGGGAGACTATGGCTACACCTTC. The encoded protein is CASSGYRGDYGYTF. Combining the CDR3 with reference TRBV7-2 and TRBJ1-2 gives the whole variable domain GAGVSQSPSNKVTEKGKDVELRCDPISGHTALYWYRQSLGQGLEFLIYFQGNSAPDKSGLPSDRFSAERTGGSVSTLTIQRTQQEDSAVYLCASSGYRGDYGYTFGSGTRLTVV.

The V call is TRBV21-1, the J call TRBJ2-4; the table's D call, TRBD2, has no DNA check behind it. TRBV21-1 is classified as a pseudogene. The CDR3 is 18 residues long. CDR3 coding DNA: TGTGCCAGCAGCAAACGCGACGCCGGGAGACGTGACAAAAACATTCAGTACTTC. Translating it yields CASSKRDAGRRDKNIQYF.

This chain uses TRBV19 with TRBJ2-3; D remains ambiguous. The V end lost 4 bases, the J end lost 4 bases, and 6 bases lay between the germline ends. The germline CDR1 and CDR2 sequences are LNHDA and SQIVND (reference sequence). The CDR3 extends over 12 amino acids. The CDR3 sequence is CASSRASDTQYF. CDR3 bases: TGTGCCAGTAGTAGAGCTTCAGATACGCAGTATTTT.

This clone was seen more than once but under ten times. The CDR3 nucleotides read TGTGCTAGTGGTTTGGGAACAGGTTCCACTGAAGCTTTCTTT. Encoded protein: CASGLGTGSTEAFF. This rearrangement joins TRBV12-5 to TRBJ1-1, with D possibly TRBD1 on 5 matching bases. Deletions cut 1 base from V and 4 bases from J, with 10 bases between. The CDR3 loop spans 14 amino acids. Looked up from germline, CDR1 is LGHNT and CDR2 is FRNRAP.

The V gene is TRBV5-1, the J gene TRBJ1-1, with D maybe TRBD1 (6 bases). The germline gives CDR1 SGHRS, CDR2 YFSETQ. V shed 4 bases and J shed 1 base, with 14 bases lying between them. This CDR3 comprises 15 residues. As DNA, the CDR3 is TGCGCCAGCAGCAGACAGGTCGAGGGGAACACTGAAGCTTTCTTT. Protein: CASSRQVEGNTEAFF. Looking up the rest from reference TRBV5-1 and TRBJ1-1 gives the full variable domain: KAGVTQTPRYLIKTRGQQVTLSCSPISGHRSVSWYQQTPGQGLQFLFEYFSETQRNKGNFPGRFSGRQFSNSRSEMNVSTLELGDSALYLCASSRQVEGNTEAFFGQGTRLTVV.

The V call is TRBV30, the J call TRBJ2-2, with 7 positions matching TRBD2. With 3 bases clipped from V and 0 bases from J, the junction kept 7 bases outside the gene matches. Germline V gene data show CDR1 as GTSNPN and CDR2 as SVGIG (reference sequence). This CDR3 has 16 amino acids. This CDR3 reads CAWSVGGTTNTGELFF. The CDR3 nucleotides are TGTGCCTGGAGCGTGGGAGGGACCACGAACACCGGGGAGCTGTTTTTT.

The genes are TRBV18 and TRBJ2-7, with TRBD2 matching 9 bases. CDR3 length equals 16 residues. The trim removed 2 bases at V and 3 bases at J, leaving 8 bases unmatched. The germline V gene encodes CDR1 KGHSH and CDR2 LQKENI. The CDR3 here is CASSPISSAGGYEQYF. CDR3 nucleotide sequence: TGTGCCAGCTCACCAATAAGTTCAGCGGGGGGCTACGAGCAGTACTTC.

J is TRBJ1-4 and V is TRBV5-1, with a weak D call TRBD1 (6 bases). This CDR3 has 15 residues. Trimming took 4 bases from V and 6 from J, leaving 16 bases between them. Germline V lookup: CDR1 SGHRS, CDR2 YFSETQ. DNA for the CDR3: TGCGCCAGCAGCGGATCAGGGGCTCGAGATGAAAAACTGTTTTTT. It is translated as CASSGSGARDEKLFF. The entire variable domain, with the rest obtained from reference TRBV5-1 and TRBJ1-4, is as follows: KAGVTQTPRYLIKTRGQQVTLSCSPISGHRSVSWYQQTPGQGLQFLFEYFSETQRNKGNFPGRFSGRQFSNSRSEMNVSTLELGDSALYLCASSGSGARDEKLFFGSGTQLSVL.

The chain combines TRBV6-4 with TRBJ2-1; TRBD1 is a possible D gene (6 bases). The CDR3 totals 15 residues. Germline V lookup: CDR1 MRHNA, CDR2 SNTAGT. The V gene lost 10 bases and the J gene lost 0 bases, with 16 bases spanning the gap. The CDR3: CATAHRASSYNEQFF. As DNA, the CDR3 is TGTGCCACCGCACACAGGGCCAGCTCCTACAATGAGCAGTTCTTC.

This chain joins TRBV2 and TRBJ2-3; the match to TRBD2 covers 8 bases. V lost 4 bases to trimming and J lost 4 bases; unmatched junction nucleotides: 4. The CDR3 contains 14 residues. Germline V gene sequence: CDR1 SNHLY, CDR2 FYNNEI. As DNA, the CDR3 is TGTGCCAGCAGTGGAGCGGGAGTACCAGATACGCAGTATTTT. Its protein is CASSGAGVPDTQYF.

The V call is TRBV30, the J call TRBJ1-1; perhaps TRBD1 as D (6 bases). The length of the CDR3 is 15 residues. Per the germline V gene, CDR1 is GTSNPN and CDR2 is SVGIG (reference sequence). V was shortened by 5 bases and J by 0 bases, with 16 bases between the two germline ends. The CDR3 DNA sequence: TGTGCCTGGGATACGGACAGCTTCTTGAACACTGAAGCTTTCTTT. The encoded protein is CAWDTDSFLNTEAFF.

V is TRBV5-1 and J is TRBJ1-4; 9 bases are a match to TRBD1. Germline CDR1 and CDR2: SGHRS and YFSETQ. This CDR3 has 15 amino acids. Trimming took 2 bases from V and 7 from J; bases not matched to a gene: 6. CDR3: CASSFSGTGTEKLFF. The CDR3 coding sequence is TGCGCCAGCAGCTTTTCCGGGACAGGGACTGAAAAACTGTTTTTT.

This sequence joins TRBV3-1 (or the pseudogene TRBV3-2) and TRBJ2-1; TRBD1 matches at 9 bases. V shed 0 bases, J shed 9 bases, and the junction held 6 bases outside the gene matches. Per the germline V gene, CDR1 is LGHDT and CDR2 is YNNKEL (reference sequence). This CDR3 has 15 amino acids. The CDR3 is CASSQDTGGGREQFF. The CDR3 region has the DNA TGTGCCAGCAGCCAAGATACAGGGGGCGGGCGTGAGCAGTTCTTC.

This chain connects TRBV7-2 to TRBJ1-2, with D perhaps matching TRBD1 (6 bases). The CDR3 totals 14 residues. V was shortened by 1 base and J by 6 bases, with 12 bases between the two germline ends. CDR1 is SGHTA and CDR2 is FQGNSA in the germline V gene. The DNA of the CDR3 is TGTGCCAGCAGCTTAGACAGGGCAGTAGATGGCTACACCTTC. Amino acid sequence: CASSLDRAVDGYTF. The variable domain in full, with the rest retrieved from reference TRBV7-2 and TRBJ1-2, is GAGVSQSPSNKVTEKGKDVELRCDPISGHTALYWYRQSLGQGLEFLIYFQGNSAPDKSGLPSDRFSAERTGGSVSTLTIQRTQQEDSAVYLCASSLDRAVDGYTFGSGTRLTVV.

The rearrangement uses TRBV5-1 and TRBJ1-2, with D unresolved. The germline V gene has CDR1 SGHRS and CDR2 YFSETQ. CDR3 length equals 13 residues. Trimming took 1 base from V and 4 from J, leaving 8 bases between them. The CDR3 loop reads CASSLNSLYGYTF. The CDR3, as DNA: TGCGCCAGCAGCTTGAACAGCCTCTATGGCTACACCTTC.

Written as DNA, the CDR3 is TGTGCCAGCAAACGCGGGGGGGCAACAGATACGCAGTATTTT. Encoded protein: CASKRGGATDTQYF. The V gene is TRBV2, the J gene TRBJ2-3, with TRBD2 identical over 9 bases. The J segment lost 3 bases and the V segment lost 7 bases, leaving 5 bases of the junction unmatched. The CDR3 consists of 14 residues. Germline V gene data show CDR1 as SNHLY and CDR2 as FYNNEI.

The chain recombines TRBV24-1 with TRBJ2-7; maybe TRBD1 (6 bases). Germline V gene sequence: CDR1 KGHDR, CDR2 SFDVKD. The CDR3 spans 17 residues. V lost 1 base, J lost 6 bases, and 21 bases lay in between. Written as DNA, the CDR3 is TGTGCCACCAGTGATTTCCCATACCGACAGGCGACGAGCGAGCAGTACTTC. This sequence encodes CATSDFPYRQATSEQYF.

The chain combines TRBV7-8 with TRBJ2-6, with no clear D. Germline CDR1 and CDR2: SGHVS and FQNEAQ. The CDR3 covers 17 residues. Trimming removed 1 base from V and 0 bases from J, with 10 bases in between. The CDR3 is CASSLGLGVSGANVLTF. Written as DNA, the CDR3 is TGTGCCAGCAGCTTAGGTTTAGGAGTCTCTGGGGCCAACGTCCTGACTTTC.

This chain joins TRBV2 and TRBJ1-3, with 7 bases lining up with TRBD1. The germline CDR1 and CDR2 sequences are SNHLY and FYNNEI. V was clipped by 6 bases and J by 4 bases; unmatched bases: 3. The CDR3 contains 13 residues. For the CDR3, the DNA is TGTGCCAGCAGAAACAGGGGAGGAAACACCATATATTTT. The encoded protein is CASRNRGGNTIYF.

This clone has a single count. This sequence joins TRBV2 and TRBJ1-1; 10 bases fit TRBD1. Germline V gene lookup returns CDR1 SNHLY and CDR2 FYNNEI. This CDR3 has 15 residues. Unmatched junction bases numbered 8, after V lost 4 bases and J lost 6 bases. The CDR3 loop is CASSVPRDRGPEAFF. The DNA for the CDR3 is TGTGCCAGCAGTGTCCCCAGGGACAGGGGACCTGAAGCTTTCTTT. The full variable domain, in which reference TRBV2 and TRBJ1-1 provide the parts outside the CDR3, is EPEVTQTPSHQVTQMGQEVILRCVPISNHLYFYWYRQILGQKVEFLVSFYNNEISEKSEIFDDQFSVERPDGSNFTLKIRSTKLEDSAMYFCASSVPRDRGPEAFFGQGTRLTVV.

This CDR3 is CASSQDLRASGSGGEQFF. The DNA of the CDR3 is TGTGCCAGCAGCCAAGATTTGAGGGCTAGCGGGAGTGGTGGTGAGCAGTTCTTC. This chain joins TRBV4-2 and TRBJ2-1; TRBD2 matches at 10 bases. In germline, CDR1 is LGHNA, CDR2 YNFKEQ. Trimming took 0 bases from V and 9 from J; bases not matched to a gene: 14. The CDR3 runs to 18 residues.

The chain employs TRBV7-8 and TRBJ1-1, with a weak D call TRBD1 (6 bases). In germline, CDR1 is SGHVS, CDR2 FQNEAQ. CDR3 length: 14 residues. V was clipped by 3 bases and J by 4 bases, with 12 bases between them. The CDR3: CASSLGGLGTEAFF. The DNA for the CDR3 is TGTGCCAGCAGCTTGGGGGGGCTGGGCACTGAAGCTTTCTTT. The variable domain in full, completed from reference TRBV7-8 and TRBJ1-1, reads GAGVSQSPRYKVAKRGQDVALRCDPISGHVSLFWYQQALGQGPEFLTYFQNEAQLDKSGLPSDRFFAERPEGSVSTLKIQRTQQEDSAVYLCASSLGGLGTEAFFGQGTRLTVV.

V is TRBV7-2 and J is TRBJ2-5; D might be TRBD2 (6 bases). CDR1 and CDR2 from the germline V gene are SGHTA and FQGNSA. This CDR3 is built from 14 residues. With 4 bases removed from V and 2 bases from J, the gap between germline ends came to 11 bases. Here the CDR3 reads CASSSRGLQETQYF. CDR3 coding DNA: TGTGCCAGCAGCTCGAGGGGACTTCAAGAGACCCAGTACTTC.